The clone carrying this TCR beta chain has only a few counts. Its matching antigen is unknown. This specimen belongs to a study of T cell repertoires in cytomegalovirus infection. At the level of the study: A matching HLA type, together with CMV infection, was signaled by public TCR beta signatures.

Study-level points and caveats: CMV-specific TCR beta clonotypes restricted by HLA-C were the ones dominating the ex vivo response.

V shed 3 bases and J 2 bases; nucleotides not matched to a gene: 7. The CDR3 has 16 residues. Germline V gives CDR1 SGHTA, CDR2 FQGNSA. TCRdb redid the calling of the reads with MiXCR, one entry per CDR3 protein. The sample has approximately 280,000 distinct CDR3 sequences, roughly a fifth seen once. J is TRBJ2-3 and V is TRBV7-2; the match to TRBD2 covers 8 bases. The specimen comprised cultured PBMCs, sampled from culture after CMV antigen stimulation. This clonotype was obtained from a human donor in good health (CMV status not recorded). Some clones in this sample may be carry-over from other donors' samples. CDR3 nucleotide sequence: TGTGCCAGCAGCTTGTATCAGCGGGGGTCCACAGATACGCAGTATTTT. As protein: CASSLYQRGSTDTQYF.